The 23 T cell receptor beta chains below all came from one sample that was sequenced in a study of T cells in Graves' hyperthyroidism and ophthalmopathy. Amplification targeted TCR beta CDR3 regions from RNA transcripts. The TCR CDR3 was amplified in a first-round RT-PCR using the HTBI primer set. TCRdb independently ran MiXCR on the multiplex PCR reads; one entry per CDR3 protein. The table shows around 760,000 distinct CDR3 sequences, with roughly a third occurring only once. The material sequenced was blood. The receptors were sampled from a woman aged 40 to 50 with Graves' hyperthyroidism.

CDR3 loop: CASNGWPFAETQYF. CDR3 sequence (DNA): TGTGCCAGCAACGGGTGGCCCTTCGCGGAGACCCAGTACTTC. V is TRBV7-2 and J is TRBJ2-5; D uncertain. This CDR3 spans 14 amino acids. V lost 7 bases, J lost 5 bases, and 17 bases lay in between. Germline assignment: CDR1 SGHTA and CDR2 FQGNSA.

The chain is built from TRBV15 and TRBJ2-7; 10 bases map to TRBD2. The CDR3 runs to 14 residues. Germline trimming cut 4 bases from V and 4 bases from J; bases unmatched to any gene: 4. Germline lookup yields CDR1 LNHNV and CDR2 YYDKDF (reference sequence). The CDR3 here is CATSKGLAEYEQYF. CDR3 nucleotide sequence: TGTGCCACCAGCAAAGGACTAGCGGAGTACGAGCAGTACTTC. The complete variable domain, with remaining parts taken from reference TRBV15 and TRBJ2-7, reads DAMVIQNPRYQVTQFGKPVTLSCSQTLNHNVMYWYQQKSSQAPKLLFHYYDKDFNNEADTPDNFQSRRPNTSFCFLDIRSPGLGDTAMYLCATSKGLAEYEQYFGPGTRLTVT.

As to this clonotype: One end of the junction does not line up with germline, which may come from a read error. The rearrangement links TRBV5-1 to TRBJ1-2; D call uncertain. Germline CDR1 is SGHRS and CDR2 is YFSETQ. This CDR3 comprises 15 residues. CDR3 sequence reads: CASSLSGSPNYDYTF. The CDR3 DNA sequence: TGCGCCAGCAGCTTGTCCGGTAGTCCCAACTATGACTACACCTTC.

This clonotype occurred a few times. The rearrangement links TRBV7-8 to TRBJ2-7; 11 nucleotides match TRBD1. This CDR3 has 16 amino acids. V was clipped by 5 bases and J by 2 bases; unmatched bases: 8. Germline CDR1 SGHVS, CDR2 FQNEAQ. The CDR3 DNA reads TGTGCCAGCAGCCCTAGACCGGGACAGGGGGCCTACGAGCAGTACTTC. Its translation: CASSPRPGQGAYEQYF.

This clonotype appeared a few times. The chain combines TRBV6-2 or TRBV6-3 with TRBJ1-2; TRBD1 matches at 8 bases. CDR1 MNHEY and CDR2 SVGEGT come from the germline V gene. V lost 2 bases and J lost 0; bases outside the gene matches: 5. The CDR3 extends over 16 amino acids. In DNA, the CDR3 is TGTGCCAGCAGTTACCGCGGGACAGGTTCTAACTATGGCTACACCTTC. It codes for CASSYRGTGSNYGYTF.

This chain links TRBV7-9 with TRBJ2-7, with a tentative D call TRBD2 (7 bases). In germline, CDR1 is SEHNR, CDR2 FQNEAQ (reference sequence). The germline V and J ends were trimmed by 4 bases and 7 bases, with 11 bases remaining between them. CDR3 length: 12 amino acids. The CDR3 region is CASSWGGVEQYF. The CDR3 nucleotides read TGTGCCAGCAGCTGGGGGGGCGTGGAGCAGTACTTC.

The chain combines TRBV6-1 with TRBJ1-1; D unresolved. The CDR3 has 15 amino acids. Per germline, CDR1 MNHNS and CDR2 SASEGT. Between the trimmed V and J ends, which lost 6 bases and 1 base, there was a span of 15 bases. As DNA, the CDR3 is TGTGCCAGCAGCCCTCACAGCCGAGAGAACACTGAAGCTTTCTTT. Its protein is CASSPHSRENTEAFF.

In its sample, this clonotype was seen many times. The chain carries TRBV5-6 and TRBJ1-2; D gene unclear. Trimming shortened V by 0 bases and J by 0 bases, and 12 bases separated the two germline ends. From germline, CDR1 is SGHDT and CDR2 YYEEEE. The CDR3 runs to 16 residues. CDR3 loop: CASSLADSRANYGYTF. DNA of the CDR3: TGTGCCAGCAGCTTGGCCGATAGCAGAGCTAACTATGGCTACACCTTC. Complete variable domain (other parts from reference TRBV5-6 and TRBJ1-2): DAGVTQSPTHLIKTRGQQVTLRCSPKSGHDTVSWYQQALGQGPQFIFQYYEEEERQRGNFPDRFSGHQFPNYSSELNVNALLLGDSALYLCASSLADSRANYGYTFGSGTRLTVV.

This clonotype has at least ten counts. V is TRBV7-2 and J is TRBJ1-5, with D uncertain. V gave up 4 bases and J gave up 5 bases, with 12 bases separating them. The CDR3 is made up of 14 amino acids. Germline V gene lookup returns CDR1 SGHTA and CDR2 FQGNSA. CDR3 amino acids: CASSYFFYHQPQHF. In DNA form, the CDR3 reads TGTGCCAGCAGCTATTTTTTCTATCATCAGCCCCAGCATTTT.

This clonotype has at least ten counts. This sequence joins TRBV7-2 and TRBJ2-6; 11 nucleotides agree with TRBD1. This CDR3 spans 18 amino acids. Per the germline V gene, CDR1 is SGHTA and CDR2 is FQGNSA. The V gene end was trimmed by 3 bases and the J gene end by 2 bases; junction bases not matched to a gene: 6. CDR3 nucleotide sequence: TGTGCCAGCAGCTTGTGGGACAGGGGGACGGCTGGGGCCAACGTCCTGACTTTC. It specifies CASSLWDRGTAGANVLTF.

The chain links TRBV10-3 to TRBJ2-5; 7 nucleotides agree with TRBD2. The V gene's germline CDR1 is ENHRY and CDR2 SYGVKD. The CDR3 totals 13 residues. Trimming at V came to 8 bases and at J to 5 bases, leaving 8 bases not matched to a gene. CDR3 protein: CAILGGRVETQYF. CDR3 bases: TGTGCCATCCTGGGCGGGAGAGTCGAGACCCAGTACTTC.

This clonotype has at least ten counts. The rearrangement uses TRBV28 and TRBJ1-2; D gene ambiguous. This CDR3 region has 14 residues. Germline V CDR1 and CDR2: MDHEN, SYDVKM. Trimming took 8 bases from V and 1 from J, leaving 14 bases between them. CDR3 DNA sequence: TGTGCCAGCGCTTTCGCCGGGAATAACTATGGCTACACCTTC. Translated, it gives CASAFAGNNYGYTF.

This chain uses TRBV29-1 with TRBJ2-2, with D unclear. The V and J ends lost 1 base and 8 bases respectively, with 8 bases between them. The length of the CDR3 is 12 residues. The germline gives CDR1 SQVTM, CDR2 ANQGSEA. As DNA, the CDR3 is TGCAGCGTTGAAGTCCTTGAAGGGGAGCTGTTTTTT. It translates to CSVEVLEGELFF.

The sample holds many counts of this clonotype. The chain links TRBV9 to TRBJ2-5; D gene uncertain. The ends were cut back, 2 bases at V and 0 bases at J, with 5 bases in the middle. The germline V gene has CDR1 SGDLS and CDR2 YYNGEE. CDR3 length: 13 residues. CDR3 sequence: CASSVGYQETQYF. The CDR3 DNA reads as TGTGCCAGCAGCGTTGGGTACCAAGAGACCCAGTACTTC.

The chain joins TRBV19 to TRBJ1-5; D is perhaps TRBD1 (6 bases). Trimming left V 11 bases short and J 0 bases short, with 14 bases between. CDR1 is LNHDA, CDR2 SQIVND, per germline (reference sequence). CDR3 length: 14 residues. CDR3 in amino acids: CASNRVYSNQPQHF. The CDR3 DNA reads as TGTGCCTCAAACAGGGTGTATAGCAATCAGCCCCAGCATTTT.

This chain uses TRBV7-2 with TRBJ1-6, with 9 bases matching TRBD1. Trimming removed 3 bases from V and 13 bases from J; junction bases left unmatched: 13. The CDR3 is 16 residues long. Germline CDR1 and CDR2: SGHTA and FQGNSA. The CDR3 here is CASSFPSGTGSPPLHF. As DNA, the CDR3 is TGTGCCAGCAGCTTCCCCAGCGGGACAGGGTCCCCTCCCCTCCACTTT.

In this sample, this clonotype turned up a few times. The chain joins TRBV5-6 to TRBJ1-2; D is perhaps TRBD1 (6 bases). CDR3 size: 15 residues. The germline CDR1 and CDR2 sequences are SGHDT and YYEEEE. V lost 4 bases and J 3 bases, leaving 16 bases between the germline ends. For the CDR3, the DNA is TGTGCCAGCAGCGGGGCAGGGGCAAAGGACTATGGCTACACCTTC. As protein: CASSGAGAKDYGYTF.

The chain couples TRBV7-2 to TRBJ2-3; possibly TRBD2 for D (6 bases). V lost 3 bases and J lost 4, with 14 bases in between. This CDR3 has 15 amino acids. The germline gives CDR1 SGHTA, CDR2 FQGNSA. The CDR3 DNA reads as TGTGCCAGCAGCTTTGAGGGGAGGTCTGCAGATACGCAGTATTTT. Residues: CASSFEGRSADTQYF.

This clonotype was seen at least ten times. The CDR3 DNA is TGCAGCGTTGAGGCGGGGGCCAACGTCCTGACTTTC. The encoded protein is CSVEAGANVLTF. J is TRBJ2-6 and V is TRBV29-1; D is uncertain. V lost 3 bases and J lost 4, with 4 bases in between. The germline CDR1 and CDR2 sequences are SQVTM and ANQGSEA. The CDR3 is made up of 12 amino acids.

This clonotype appeared a single time. The chain combines TRBV7-2 with TRBJ2-7; the match to TRBD1 covers 9 bases. The J segment lost 7 bases and the V segment lost 5 bases, leaving 9 bases of the junction unmatched. Germline assignment: CDR1 SGHTA and CDR2 FQGNSA. The CDR3 is made up of 14 amino acids. This CDR3 reads CASSQQQGAEEQYF. DNA for the CDR3: TGTGCCAGCAGCCAACAACAGGGGGCAGAAGAGCAGTACTTC.

This clonotype has only a few counts. The chain is built from TRBV19 and TRBJ1-2, with D possibly TRBD1 on 5 matching bases. V was trimmed by 7 bases and J by 2 bases, leaving 20 bases between them. The germline V gene encodes CDR1 LNHDA and CDR2 SQIVND (reference sequence). The CDR3 runs 16 residues. The CDR3 protein is CASTIEGHRGNYGYTF. CDR3 bases: TGTGCCAGTACCATAGAGGGGCACCGGGGGAACTATGGCTACACCTTC.

In this sample, this clonotype turned up many times. The rearrangement links TRBV2 to TRBJ1-1; 7 bases are a match to TRBD1. The CDR3 contains 12 residues. With V trimmed by 7 bases and J by 3 bases, 2 bases remained unmatched. The germline V gene encodes CDR1 SNHLY and CDR2 FYNNEI. The CDR3 region has the DNA TGTGCCAGCACTGACAGGGACACTGAAGCTTTCTTT. Protein: CASTDRDTEAFF.

V and J are TRBV10-3 and TRBJ2-6; D is unclear. The ends were cut back, 5 bases at V and 0 bases at J, with 14 bases in the middle. The CDR3 is made up of 17 amino acids. Germline V CDR1 and CDR2: ENHRY, SYGVKD. The CDR3 nucleotides read TGTGCCATCAGTTTTCCGTATCGTATCTCTGGGGCCAACGTCCTGACTTTC. This translates into CAISFPYRISGANVLTF.